The text below deals with one T cell receptor beta chain. Its target is not known. In the sorted-subset replicate PCRs, around 200 ng DNA, around 30,000 T cell genomes, was used. The assay was immunoSEQ multiplex PCR, and TCRdb's table has in-frame clones only and misses some. The data hold 1.4 million to 1.5 million clones, with approximately 96% observed a single time. The sample originates from a study of shared clonotypes between healthy human individuals. Across the whole study: Used for every donor were three CD4 naive, three CD4 memory, two CD8 naive and one CD8 memory plate. Study findings and constraints: Donor clonotype sharing was expected to depend on sequencing depth.

This CDR3 has 14 residues. V was shortened by 5 bases and J by 0 bases, with 9 bases between the two germline ends. Germline lookup yields CDR1 SGHDT and CDR2 YYEEEE. This receptor was identified in a man aged 30-40 years in good health. This chain connects TRBV5-6 to TRBJ1-5; D perhaps matches TRBD1 (5 bases). The specimen sequenced was naive CD4+ T cells sorted from blood. Stated subset: CD45RA+ positively selected. The CDR3 sequence is CASSYRYSNQPQHF. DNA for the CDR3: TGTGCCAGCAGTTACAGGTATAGCAATCAGCCCCAGCATTTT.